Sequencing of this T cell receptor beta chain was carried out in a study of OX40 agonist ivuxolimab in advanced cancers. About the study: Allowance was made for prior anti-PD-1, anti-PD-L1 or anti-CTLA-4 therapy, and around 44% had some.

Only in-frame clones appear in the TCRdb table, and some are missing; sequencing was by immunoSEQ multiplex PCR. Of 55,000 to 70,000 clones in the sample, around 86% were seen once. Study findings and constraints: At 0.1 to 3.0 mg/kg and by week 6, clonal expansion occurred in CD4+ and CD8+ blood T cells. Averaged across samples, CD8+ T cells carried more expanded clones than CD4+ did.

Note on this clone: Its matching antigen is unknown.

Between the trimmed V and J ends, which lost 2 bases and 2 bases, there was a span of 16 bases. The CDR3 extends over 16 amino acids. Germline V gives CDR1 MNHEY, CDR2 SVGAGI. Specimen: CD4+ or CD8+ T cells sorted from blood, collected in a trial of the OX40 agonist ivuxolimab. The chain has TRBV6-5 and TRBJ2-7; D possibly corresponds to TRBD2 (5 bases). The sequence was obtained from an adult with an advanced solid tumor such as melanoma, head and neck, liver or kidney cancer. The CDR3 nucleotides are TGTGCCAGCAGTTACCAAGGAGCGGTTGGGGCCTACGAGCAGTACTTC. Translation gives CASSYQGAVGAYEQYF.